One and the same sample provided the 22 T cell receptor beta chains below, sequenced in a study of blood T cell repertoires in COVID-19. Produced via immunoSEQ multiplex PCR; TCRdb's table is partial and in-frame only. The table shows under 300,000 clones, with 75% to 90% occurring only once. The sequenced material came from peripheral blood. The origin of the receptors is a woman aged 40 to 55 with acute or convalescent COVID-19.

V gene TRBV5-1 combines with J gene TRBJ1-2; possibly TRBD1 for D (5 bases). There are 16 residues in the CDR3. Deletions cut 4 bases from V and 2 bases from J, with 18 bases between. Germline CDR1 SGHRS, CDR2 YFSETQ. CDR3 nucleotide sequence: TGCGCCAGCAGCCCAAAACGGGAGGGGTTGAACTATGGCTACACCTTC. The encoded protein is CASSPKREGLNYGYTF.

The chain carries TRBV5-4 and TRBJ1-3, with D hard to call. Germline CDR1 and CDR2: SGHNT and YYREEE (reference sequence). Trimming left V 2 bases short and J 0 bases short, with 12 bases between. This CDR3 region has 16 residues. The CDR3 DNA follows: TGTGCCAGCAGCTTCGGAGCCCCACGCTCTGGAAACACCATATATTTT. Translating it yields CASSFGAPRSGNTIYF.

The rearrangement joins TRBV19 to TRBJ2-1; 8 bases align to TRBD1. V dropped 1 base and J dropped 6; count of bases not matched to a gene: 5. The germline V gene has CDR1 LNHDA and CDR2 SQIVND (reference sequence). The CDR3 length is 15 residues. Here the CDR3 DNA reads TGTGCCAGTAGTATAGTTTCGGGACAGGTCAATGAGCAGTTCTTC. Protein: CASSIVSGQVNEQFF.

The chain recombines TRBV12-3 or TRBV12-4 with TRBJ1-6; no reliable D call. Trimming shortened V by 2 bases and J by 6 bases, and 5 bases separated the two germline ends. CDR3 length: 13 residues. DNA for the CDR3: TGTGCCAGCAGTTTAAGCGTTAATTCACCCCTCCACTTT. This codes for CASSLSVNSPLHF.

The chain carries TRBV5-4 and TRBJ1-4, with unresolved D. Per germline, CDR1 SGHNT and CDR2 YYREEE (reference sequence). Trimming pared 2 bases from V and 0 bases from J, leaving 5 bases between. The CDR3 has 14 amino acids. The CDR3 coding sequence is TGTGCCAGCAGCTTAAGCCCAACTAATGAAAAACTGTTTTTT. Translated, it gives CASSLSPTNEKLFF. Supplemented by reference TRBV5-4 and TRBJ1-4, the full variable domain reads ETGVTQSPTHLIKTRGQQVTLRCSSQSGHNTVSWYQQALGQGPQFIFQYYREEENGRGNFPPRFSGLQFPNYSSELNVNALELDDSALYLCASSLSPTNEKLFFGSGTQLSVL.

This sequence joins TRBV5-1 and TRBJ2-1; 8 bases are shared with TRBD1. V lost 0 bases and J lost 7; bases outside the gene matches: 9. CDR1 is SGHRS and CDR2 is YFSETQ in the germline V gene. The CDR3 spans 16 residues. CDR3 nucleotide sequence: TGCGCCAGCAGCTTGGGCCCAGGGGGCATGAGAAATGAGCAGTTCTTC. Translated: CASSLGPGGMRNEQFF.

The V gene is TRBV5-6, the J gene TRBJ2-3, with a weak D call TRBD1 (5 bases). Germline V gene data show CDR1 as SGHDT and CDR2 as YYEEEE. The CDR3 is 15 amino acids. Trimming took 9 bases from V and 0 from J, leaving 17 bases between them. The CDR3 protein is CATLEVGASTDTQYF. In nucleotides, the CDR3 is TGTGCCACCCTTGAGGTAGGGGCTAGCACAGATACGCAGTATTTT.

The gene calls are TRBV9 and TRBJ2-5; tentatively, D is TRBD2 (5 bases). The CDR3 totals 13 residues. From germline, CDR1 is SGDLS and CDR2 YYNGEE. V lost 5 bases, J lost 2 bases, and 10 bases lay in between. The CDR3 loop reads CASRWWEQETQYF. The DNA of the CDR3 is TGTGCCAGCAGGTGGTGGGAGCAAGAGACCCAGTACTTC.

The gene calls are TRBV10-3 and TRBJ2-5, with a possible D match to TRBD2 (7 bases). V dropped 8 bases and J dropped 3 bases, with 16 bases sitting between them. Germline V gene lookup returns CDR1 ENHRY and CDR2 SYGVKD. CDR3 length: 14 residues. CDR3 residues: CAIRGAGQKETQYF. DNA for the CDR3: TGTGCCATCCGGGGGGCGGGGCAAAAAGAGACCCAGTACTTC.

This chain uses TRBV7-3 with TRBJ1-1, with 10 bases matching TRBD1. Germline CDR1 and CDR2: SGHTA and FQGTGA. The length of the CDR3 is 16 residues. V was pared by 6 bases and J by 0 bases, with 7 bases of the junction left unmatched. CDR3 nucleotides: TGTGCCAGCAGTAGGGGGACAGGGGCGATGAACACTGAAGCTTTCTTT. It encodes CASSRGTGAMNTEAFF. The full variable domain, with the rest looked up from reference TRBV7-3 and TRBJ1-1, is GAGVSQTPSNKVTEKGKYVELRCDPISGHTALYWYRQSLGQGPEFLIYFQGTGAADDSGLPNDRFFAVRPEGSVSTLKIQRTERGDSAVYLCASSRGTGAMNTEAFFGQGTRLTVV.

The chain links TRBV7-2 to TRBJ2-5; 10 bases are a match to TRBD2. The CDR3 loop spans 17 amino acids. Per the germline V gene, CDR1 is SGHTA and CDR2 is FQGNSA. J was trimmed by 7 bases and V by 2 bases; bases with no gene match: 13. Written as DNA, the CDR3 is TGTGCCAGCAGCTTATGGGCTAGCGGGGGCCTACCAGGGACCCAGTACTTC. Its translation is CASSLWASGGLPGTQYF.

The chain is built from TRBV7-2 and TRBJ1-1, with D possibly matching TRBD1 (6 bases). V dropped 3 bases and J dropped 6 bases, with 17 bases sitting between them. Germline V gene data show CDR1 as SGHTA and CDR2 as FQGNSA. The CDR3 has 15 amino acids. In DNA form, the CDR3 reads TGTGCCAGCAGCTTGCAGGGGCGGATGGGGGCTGAAGCTTTCTTT. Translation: CASSLQGRMGAEAFF.

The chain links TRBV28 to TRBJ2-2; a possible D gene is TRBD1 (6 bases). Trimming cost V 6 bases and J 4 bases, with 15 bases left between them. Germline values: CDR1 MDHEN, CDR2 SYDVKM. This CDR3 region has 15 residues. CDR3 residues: CASRPSGGRTGELFF. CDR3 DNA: TGTGCCAGCAGGCCCAGTGGGGGCCGCACCGGGGAGCTGTTTTTT.

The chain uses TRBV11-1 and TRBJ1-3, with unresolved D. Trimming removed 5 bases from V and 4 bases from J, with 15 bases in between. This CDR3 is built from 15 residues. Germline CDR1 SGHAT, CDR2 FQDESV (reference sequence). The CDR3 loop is CASSPRRTAGNTIYF. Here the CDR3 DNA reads TGTGCCAGCAGCCCCCGCCGCACAGCCGGAAACACCATATATTTT. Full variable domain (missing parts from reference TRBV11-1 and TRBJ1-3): EAEVAQSPRYKITEKSQAVAFWCDPISGHATLYWYRQILGQGPELLVQFQDESVVDDSQLPKDRFSAERLKGVDSTLKIQPAELGDSAMYLCASSPRRTAGNTIYFGEGSWLTVV.

The CDR3 loop reads CASSTSPGETQYF. The CDR3, as DNA: TGTGCCAGCTCGACTAGCCCCGGGGAGACCCAGTACTTC. J is TRBJ2-5 and V is TRBV18; 7 bases align to TRBD2. This CDR3 spans 13 amino acids. Unmatched junction bases numbered 6, after V lost 6 bases and J lost 5 bases. The germline V gene encodes CDR1 KGHSH and CDR2 LQKENI.

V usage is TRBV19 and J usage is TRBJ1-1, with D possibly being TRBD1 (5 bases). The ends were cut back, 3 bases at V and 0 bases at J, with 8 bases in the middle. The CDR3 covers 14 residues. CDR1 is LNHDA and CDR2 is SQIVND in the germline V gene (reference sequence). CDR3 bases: TGTGCCAGTAGTATTCGACAGATGAACACTGAAGCTTTCTTT. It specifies CASSIRQMNTEAFF.

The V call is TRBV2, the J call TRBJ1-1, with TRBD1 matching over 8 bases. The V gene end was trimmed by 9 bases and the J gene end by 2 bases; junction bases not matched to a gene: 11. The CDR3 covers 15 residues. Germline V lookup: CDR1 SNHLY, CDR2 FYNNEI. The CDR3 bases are TGTGCCAGAGGCTCAGGGGGCGGGTCAAACACTGAAGCTTTCTTT. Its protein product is CARGSGGGSNTEAFF.

CDR3 sequence reads: CAWSVGNEQFF. The DNA for the CDR3 is TGTGCCTGGAGTGTCGGTAATGAGCAGTTCTTC. This chain joins TRBV30 and TRBJ2-1; the D is unclear. This CDR3 has 11 amino acids. Germline CDR1 and CDR2: GTSNPN and SVGIG (reference sequence). V was shortened by 0 bases and J by 7 bases, with 4 bases between the two germline ends.

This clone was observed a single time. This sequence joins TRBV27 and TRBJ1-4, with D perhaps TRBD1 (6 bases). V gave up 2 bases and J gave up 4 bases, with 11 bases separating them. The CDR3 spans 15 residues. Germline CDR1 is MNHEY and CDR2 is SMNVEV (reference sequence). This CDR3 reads CASSLQTGFNEKLFF. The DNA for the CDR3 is TGTGCCAGCAGTTTACAAACAGGGTTTAATGAAAAACTGTTTTTT.

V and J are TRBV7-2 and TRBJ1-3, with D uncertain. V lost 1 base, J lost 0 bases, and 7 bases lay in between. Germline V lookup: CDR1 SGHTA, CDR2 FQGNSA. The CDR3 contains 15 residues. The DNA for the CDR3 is TGTGCCAGCAGCTTAGTGCAGGCCTCTGGAAACACCATATATTTT. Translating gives CASSLVQASGNTIYF.

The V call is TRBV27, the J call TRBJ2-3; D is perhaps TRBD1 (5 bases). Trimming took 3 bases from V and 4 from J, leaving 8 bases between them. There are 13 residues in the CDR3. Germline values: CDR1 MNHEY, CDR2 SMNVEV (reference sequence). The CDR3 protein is CASSFQGPDTQYF. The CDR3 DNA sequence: TGTGCCAGCAGTTTCCAGGGTCCAGATACGCAGTATTTT.

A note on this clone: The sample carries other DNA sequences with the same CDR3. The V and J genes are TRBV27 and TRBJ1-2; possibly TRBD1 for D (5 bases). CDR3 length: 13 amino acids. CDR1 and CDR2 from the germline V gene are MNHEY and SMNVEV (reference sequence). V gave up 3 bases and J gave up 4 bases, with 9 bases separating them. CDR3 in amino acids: CASSFGGGYGYTF. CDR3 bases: TGTGCCAGCAGTTTTGGGGGAGGCTATGGCTACACCTTC.